The text below deals with one TCR beta chain. The antigen remains undetermined. The sample belongs to a study of T cell responses to AZD1222 COVID-19 vaccine. The V segment lost 4 bases and the J segment 0 bases; nucleotides outside the gene matches: 0. Germline CDR1 and CDR2: MDHEN and SYDVKM. The CDR3 runs to 14 residues. Study-wide results and limits: It was only after the peak T cell response that any repertoires were sampled. Compared with day 0, the breadth and depth of the Spike-specific TCR repertoire rose significantly after two doses of AZD1222.

Sequenced by immunoSEQ multiplex PCR; TCRdb stores in-frame clones only, minus some. The sample lists roughly 140,000 clones; 90% to 95% were seen once. The sequence derives from an adult in good health. The sequenced sample was peripheral blood, obtained on day 0 of MenACWY control vaccination. V is TRBV28 and J is TRBJ2-1; 7 bases align to TRBD1. Here the CDR3 DNA reads TGTGCCAGCAGTTCAGGGGGCTCCTACAATGAGCAGTTCTTC. It is translated as CASSSGGSYNEQFF.